This paragraph covers one T cell receptor beta chain sequence. This sample is drawn from a study of blood T cell repertoires in COVID-19. Study information: Italy, Spain and the United States were the sources of the convalescent and acute COVID-19 samples.

The table came from immunoSEQ multiplex PCR; TCRdb's copy has only in-frame clones and leaves some out. This sample yields 150,000 to 200,000 clones, of which 75% to 90% are seen a single time; approximately 3% belongs to the top ten. This sequence was found in a woman in her sixties or seventies who had recovered from COVID-19. Sequencing used PBMCs or T cells enriched from blood (not recorded which).

This CDR3 reads CASIRGLVEDTQYF. The CDR3 nucleotides read TGTGCCAGTATTAGGGGACTGGTCGAAGATACGCAGTATTTT. The rearrangement uses TRBV19 and TRBJ2-3, with D possibly TRBD2 on 6 matching bases. Trimming took 7 bases from V and 5 from J, leaving 16 bases between them. CDR1 and CDR2 (germline): LNHDA, SQIVND (reference sequence). This CDR3 spans 14 amino acids.